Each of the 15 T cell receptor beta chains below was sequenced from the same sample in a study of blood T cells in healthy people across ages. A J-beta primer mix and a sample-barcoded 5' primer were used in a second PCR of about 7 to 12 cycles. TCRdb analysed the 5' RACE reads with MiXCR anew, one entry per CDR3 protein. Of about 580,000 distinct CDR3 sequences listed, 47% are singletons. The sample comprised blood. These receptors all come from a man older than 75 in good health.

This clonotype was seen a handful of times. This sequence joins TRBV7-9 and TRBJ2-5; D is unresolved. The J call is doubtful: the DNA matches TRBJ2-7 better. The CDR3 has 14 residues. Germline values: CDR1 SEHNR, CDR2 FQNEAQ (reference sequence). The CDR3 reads CASSPSGLGHEQYF. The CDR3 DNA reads TGTGCCAGCAGCCCTTCCGGATTGGGCCACGAGCAGTACTTC.

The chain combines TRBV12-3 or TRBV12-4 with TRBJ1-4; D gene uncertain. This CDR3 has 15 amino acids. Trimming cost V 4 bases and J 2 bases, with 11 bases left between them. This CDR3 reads CASSSAGETNEKLFF. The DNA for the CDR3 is TGTGCCAGCAGTTCAGCCGGGGAGACTAATGAAAAACTGTTTTTT.

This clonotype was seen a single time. The CDR3 coding sequence is TGTGCCAGCAGTTCTCCGGGACTAGCGGGCTTCTACGAGCAGTACTTC. This codes for CASSSPGLAGFYEQYF. This chain joins TRBV6-5 and TRBJ2-5; TRBD2 matches 12 bases. The last part of the DNA fits TRBJ2-7 better; the J call may be wrong. The CDR3 length is 16 residues. Germline-derived CDR1 and CDR2 are MNHEY and SVGAGI.

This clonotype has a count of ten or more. The CDR3 loop is CASSPGRINEKLFF. CDR3 DNA sequence: TGTGCCAGCAGCCCGGGGCGAATTAATGAAAAACTGTTTTTT. This sequence joins TRBV6-5 and TRBJ1-4; perhaps TRBD1 as D (5 bases). Germline CDR1 and CDR2: MNHEY and SVGAGI. The CDR3 is 14 residues long. The germline V and J ends were trimmed by 6 bases and 4 bases, with 12 bases remaining between them.

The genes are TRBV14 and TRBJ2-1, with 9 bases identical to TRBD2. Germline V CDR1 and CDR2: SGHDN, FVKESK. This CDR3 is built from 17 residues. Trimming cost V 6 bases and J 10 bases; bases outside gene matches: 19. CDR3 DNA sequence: TGTGCCAGCAGTCCCACCCGGCTAGCGGGGACGGTTTGGGAGCAGTTCTTC. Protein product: CASSPTRLAGTVWEQFF.

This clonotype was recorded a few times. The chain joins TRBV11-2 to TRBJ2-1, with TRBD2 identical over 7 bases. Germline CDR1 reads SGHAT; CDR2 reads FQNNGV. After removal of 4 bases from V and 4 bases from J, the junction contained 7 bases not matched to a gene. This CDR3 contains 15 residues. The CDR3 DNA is TGTGCCAGCAGCTCCCTGGGAGGGTGGTACAATGAGCAGTTCTTC. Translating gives CASSSLGGWYNEQFF.

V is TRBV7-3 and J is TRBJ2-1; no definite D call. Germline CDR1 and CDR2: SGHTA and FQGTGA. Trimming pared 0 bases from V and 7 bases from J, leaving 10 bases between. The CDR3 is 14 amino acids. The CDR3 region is CASSLTRTENEQFF. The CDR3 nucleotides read TGTGCCAGCAGCTTAACGCGGACCGAAAATGAGCAGTTCTTC.

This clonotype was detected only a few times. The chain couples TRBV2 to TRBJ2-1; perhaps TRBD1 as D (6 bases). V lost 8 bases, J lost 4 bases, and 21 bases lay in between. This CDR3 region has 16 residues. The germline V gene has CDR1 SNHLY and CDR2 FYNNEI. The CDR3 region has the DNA TGTGCCAGCCGACCGACCGGACAGTCGAGTTACAATGAGCAGTTCTTC. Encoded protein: CASRPTGQSSYNEQFF.

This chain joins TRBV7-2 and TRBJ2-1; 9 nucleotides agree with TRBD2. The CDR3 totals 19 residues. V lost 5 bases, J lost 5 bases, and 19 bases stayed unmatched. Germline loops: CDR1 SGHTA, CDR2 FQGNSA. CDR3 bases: TGTGCCAGCAGCCCTACGGGGGGCGGGAGGGCCTACTTTAACAATGAGCAGTTCTTC. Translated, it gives CASSPTGGGRAYFNNEQFF.

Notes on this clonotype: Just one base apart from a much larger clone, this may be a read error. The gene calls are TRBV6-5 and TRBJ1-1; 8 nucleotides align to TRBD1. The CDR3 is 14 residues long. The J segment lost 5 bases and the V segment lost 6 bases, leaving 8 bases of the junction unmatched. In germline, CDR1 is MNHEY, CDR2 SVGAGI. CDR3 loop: CASRGTGSRTEAFF. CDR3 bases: TGTGCCAGCAGGGGGACAGGCAGTCGGACTGAAGCTTTCTTT.

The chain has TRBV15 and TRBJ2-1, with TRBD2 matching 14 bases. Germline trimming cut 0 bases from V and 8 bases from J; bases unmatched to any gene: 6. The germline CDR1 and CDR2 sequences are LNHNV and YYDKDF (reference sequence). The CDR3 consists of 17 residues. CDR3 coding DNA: TGTGCCACCAGCAGAGATTTAGGGACTAGCGGGAGAGATGAGCAGTTCTTC. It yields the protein CATSRDLGTSGRDEQFF.

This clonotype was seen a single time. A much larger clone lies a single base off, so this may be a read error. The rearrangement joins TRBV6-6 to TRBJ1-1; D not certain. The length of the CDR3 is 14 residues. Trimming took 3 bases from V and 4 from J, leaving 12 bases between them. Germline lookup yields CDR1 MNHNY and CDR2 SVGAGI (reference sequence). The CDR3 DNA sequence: TGTGCCAGCAGTTATTCGAGTGTGAGCACTGAAGCTTTCTTT. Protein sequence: CASSYSSVSTEAFF.

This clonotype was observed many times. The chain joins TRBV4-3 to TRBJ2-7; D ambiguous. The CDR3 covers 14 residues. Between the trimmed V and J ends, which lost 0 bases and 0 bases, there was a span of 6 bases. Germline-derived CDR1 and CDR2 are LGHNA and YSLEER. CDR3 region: CASSQDRLSYEQYF. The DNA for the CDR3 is TGCGCCAGCAGCCAAGATCGGCTCTCCTACGAGCAGTACTTC.

CDR3 protein: CASSLVLAGGDEQYF. The DNA for the CDR3 is TGTGCCAGCAGCTTAGTGCTAGCGGGAGGCGACGAGCAGTACTTC. The rearrangement links TRBV7-2 to TRBJ2-4, with 11 bases lining up with TRBD2. The tail of the sequence fits TRBJ2-7 better, so the J call may be wrong. The CDR3 is 15 amino acids. Germline V gene sequence: CDR1 SGHTA, CDR2 FQGNSA.

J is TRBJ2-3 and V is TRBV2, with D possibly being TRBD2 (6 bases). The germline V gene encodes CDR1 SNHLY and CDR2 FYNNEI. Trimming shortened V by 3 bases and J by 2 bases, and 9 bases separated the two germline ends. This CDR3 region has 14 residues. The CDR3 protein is CASSEQDYTDTQYF. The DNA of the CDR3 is TGTGCCAGCAGTGAGCAGGACTACACAGATACGCAGTATTTT.